The 9 T cell receptor beta chains listed next were all sequenced from one sample in a study of human T cells and chemical hapten exposure. The time point denotes: patch test 1, 2 weeks after DPC sensitization. As for treatment: therapeutic diphenylcyclopropenone sensitization with weekly scalp DPC. TCRdb fed the RACE reads into MiXCR, producing one record per CDR3 protein. Here the sample spans about 80,000 distinct CDR3 sequences, about 6.8% being singletons. The source was whole blood, collected in connection with sensitization to the hapten diphenylcyclopropenone (DPC). Every receptor here comes from a woman aged 30 to 39 with alopecia areata. Some clones in this sample may be carry-over from other donors' samples.

In its sample, this clonotype was seen many times. This chain joins TRBV21-1 and TRBJ2-7; the table's D call of TRBD1 was not tested on the DNA. TRBV21-1 is classified as a pseudogene. The CDR3 covers 17 residues. CDR3 DNA: TGTGCCAGCAGCAAAACCCGGGACAGGGGGCGGAGGTACGAGCAGTACTTC. It codes for CASSKTRDRGRRYEQYF.

This chain links TRBV12-3 or TRBV12-4 with TRBJ1-2; 9 bases are a match to TRBD1. The J segment lost 5 bases and the V segment lost 6 bases, leaving 7 bases of the junction unmatched. The CDR3 runs to 14 residues. The CDR3, as DNA: TGTGCCAGCAGAGCTGGGACAGGGAATTATGGCTACACCTTC. Amino acids: CASRAGTGNYGYTF.

This clonotype showed up many times. The chain recombines TRBV20-1 with TRBJ1-1; 11 positions match TRBD1. With V trimmed by 4 bases and J by 6 bases, 7 bases remained unmatched. CDR3 size: 14 residues. From germline, CDR1 is DFQATT and CDR2 SNEGSKA (reference sequence). The CDR3 nucleotides read TGCAGTGCTAAGGAGAGGACAGGGGGCTCTGAAGCTTTCTTT. It yields the protein CSAKERTGGSEAFF.

The chain carries TRBV7-8 and TRBJ1-1; possibly TRBD1 for D (5 bases). The CDR3 is made up of 16 amino acids. V gave up 4 bases and J gave up 5 bases, with 20 bases separating them. CDR1 is SGHVS, CDR2 FQNEAQ, per germline. CDR3 sequence reads: CASSYPSSRARTEAFF. The CDR3 DNA is TGTGCCAGCAGCTACCCCTCCTCCAGGGCGAGGACTGAAGCTTTCTTT.

This clonotype was picked up a small number of times. The CDR3 nucleotides are TGCGCCAGCAGCTGGGACTTGGCCAGGGTGGCCTACGAGCAGTACTTC. Amino acid sequence: CASSWDLARVAYEQYF. The genes are TRBV5-1 and TRBJ2-7, with D maybe TRBD2 (6 bases). CDR1 is SGHRS and CDR2 is YFSETQ in the germline V gene. The CDR3 has 16 residues. V gave up 3 bases and J gave up 2 bases, with 18 bases separating them. The full variable domain, in which reference TRBV5-1 and TRBJ2-7 provide the parts outside the CDR3, is KAGVTQTPRYLIKTRGQQVTLSCSPISGHRSVSWYQQTPGQGLQFLFEYFSETQRNKGNFPGRFSGRQFSNSRSEMNVSTLELGDSALYLCASSWDLARVAYEQYFGPGTRLTVT.

This clonotype was detected many times. The chain combines TRBV10-3 with TRBJ2-7; 9 nucleotides align to TRBD2. CDR1 and CDR2 from the germline V gene are ENHRY and SYGVKD. The CDR3 covers 15 residues. V lost 3 bases to trimming and J lost 4 bases; unmatched junction nucleotides: 7. CDR3 nucleotide sequence: TGTGCCATCAGTGATCAAGAGCGGGGGGCATACGAGCAGTACTTC. Translated, it gives CAISDQERGAYEQYF.

This clonotype was counted at least ten times. This chain joins TRBV3-1 and TRBJ2-2, with D possibly being TRBD2 (6 bases). The CDR3 is 17 residues long. Trimming pared 1 base from V and 3 bases from J, leaving 15 bases between. Germline CDR1 LGHDT, CDR2 YNNKEL (reference sequence). The CDR3: CASSQGSPGTHTGELFF. The CDR3 region has the DNA TGTGCCAGCAGCCAAGGGAGTCCCGGGACTCACACCGGGGAGCTGTTTTTT.

This clonotype came up many times. The gene calls are TRBV9 and TRBJ2-5; TRBD1 might be the D (6 bases). The V gene lost 5 bases and the J gene lost 2 bases, with 16 bases spanning the gap. Germline V lookup: CDR1 SGDLS, CDR2 YYNGEE. The CDR3 has 15 amino acids. The CDR3 region has the DNA TGTGCCAGCAGACTTCGACAGGCGGTGCAAGAGACCCAGTACTTC. Translating it yields CASRLRQAVQETQYF.

There are many counts of this clonotype. This rearrangement joins TRBV18 to TRBJ2-2, with no clear D. This CDR3 has 14 residues. V was cut by 2 bases and J by 1 base, with 5 bases left in between. In germline, CDR1 is KGHSH, CDR2 LQKENI. This CDR3 is CASSPTGNTGELFF. DNA for the CDR3: TGTGCCAGCTCACCAACGGGGAACACCGGGGAGCTGTTTTTT.